What follows are 16 T cell receptor beta chains derived from one specimen sequenced in a study of PD-1 blockade in classical Hodgkin lymphoma. The time point denotes: cycle 4 day 1 (C4D1), after more than five weeks of nivolumab. Each patient relapsed following autologous stem cell transplantation, and prior brentuximab vedotin exposure differed. Some clones are missing from TCRdb's copy, which holds only in-frame ones; the method was immunoSEQ multiplex PCR. This sample has approximately 96,000 clones, with roughly 91% found just once. The sample in question was peripheral blood mononuclear cells (PBMCs), obtained before the fourth cycle of nivolumab. The receptors shown here come from a human donor with classical Hodgkin lymphoma.

The chain joins TRBV6-5 to TRBJ2-5, with no clear D. The V and J ends lost 4 bases and 0 bases respectively, with 12 bases between them. Germline values: CDR1 MNHEY, CDR2 SVGAGI. The CDR3 contains 15 residues. CDR3 bases: TGTGCCAGCAGTTTCTTCCAGAACTACCAAGAGACCCAGTACTTC. This gives the protein CASSFFQNYQETQYF.

The chain employs TRBV2 and TRBJ2-1; TRBD1 matches 7 bases. Trimming cost V 7 bases and J 4 bases; bases outside gene matches: 1. The CDR3 is made up of 12 amino acids. Per germline, CDR1 SNHLY and CDR2 FYNNEI. The CDR3 DNA reads as TGTGCCAGCAACAGGGGTTACAATGAGCAGTTCTTC. It yields the protein CASNRGYNEQFF.

V is TRBV19 and J is TRBJ2-1; perhaps TRBD1 as D (5 bases). This CDR3 is built from 13 residues. Germline values: CDR1 LNHDA, CDR2 SQIVND (reference sequence). V lost 3 bases, J lost 8 bases, and 11 bases lay in between. CDR3 region: CASSMTAQYEQFF. The CDR3 DNA reads TGTGCCAGTAGTATGACAGCACAATATGAGCAGTTCTTC.

A single count supports this clone. V and J are TRBV7-6 and TRBJ2-7; no definite D call. CDR3 length: 12 residues. V lost 2 bases, J lost 6 bases, and 8 bases lay in between. CDR1 is SGHVS and CDR2 is FNYEAQ in the germline V gene. The CDR3 spells CASSLLGFEQYF. CDR3 in DNA: TGTGCCAGCAGCTTATTGGGTTTCGAGCAGTACTTC.

The chain links TRBV28 to TRBJ1-4; D is ambiguous. The CDR3 loop spans 14 amino acids. V lost 2 bases and J lost 0, with 4 bases in between. Per germline, CDR1 MDHEN and CDR2 SYDVKM. Written as DNA, the CDR3 is TGTGCCAGCAGTTTAGGTGCAACTAATGAAAAACTGTTTTTT. As protein: CASSLGATNEKLFF.

The V and J genes are TRBV5-4 and TRBJ2-3; TRBD2 matches at 7 bases. V gave up 2 bases and J gave up 6 bases; unmatched junction bases: 3. The CDR3 loop spans 13 amino acids. The germline V gene encodes CDR1 SGHNT and CDR2 YYREEE (reference sequence). Written as DNA, the CDR3 is TGTGCCAGCAGCTTCCGGGGAGGGGATACGCAGTATTTT. Its translation: CASSFRGGDTQYF. The entire variable domain, with the rest obtained from reference TRBV5-4 and TRBJ2-3, is as follows: ETGVTQSPTHLIKTRGQQVTLRCSSQSGHNTVSWYQQALGQGPQFIFQYYREEENGRGNFPPRFSGLQFPNYSSELNVNALELDDSALYLCASSFRGGDTQYFGPGTRLTVL.

This chain joins TRBV23-1 and TRBJ2-3; a weak D match, TRBD2 (6 bases). TRBV23-1 falls under the ORF class, with uncertain function. Deletions cut 4 bases from V and 2 bases from J, with 19 bases between. The CDR3 loop spans 17 amino acids. The CDR3 DNA reads TGCGCCAGCAGTCGGGGGGAGCCGCCCCTCGACACAGATACGCAGTATTTT. This gives the protein CASSRGEPPLDTDTQYF.

The gene calls are TRBV5-6 and TRBJ2-2; D gene uncertain. The CDR3 spans 14 residues. CDR1 is SGHDT, CDR2 YYEEEE, per germline. V lost 3 bases and J 8 bases, leaving 14 bases between the germline ends. The CDR3 region is CASSSRTFRGELFF. CDR3 coding DNA: TGTGCCAGCAGCTCTCGGACCTTCCGGGGGGAGCTGTTTTTT. The variable domain in full, completed from reference TRBV5-6 and TRBJ2-2, reads DAGVTQSPTHLIKTRGQQVTLRCSPKSGHDTVSWYQQALGQGPQFIFQYYEEEERQRGNFPDRFSGHQFPNYSSELNVNALLLGDSALYLCASSSRTFRGELFFGEGSRLTVL.

The V gene is TRBV7-9, the J gene TRBJ2-3; 8 bases are a match to TRBD1. J lost 4 bases, V lost 7 bases, and 7 bases had no gene match. Germline-derived CDR1 and CDR2 are SEHNR and FQNEAQ (reference sequence). There are 14 residues in the CDR3. The chain's CDR3 is CASNDRGGADTQYF. The CDR3 nucleotides are TGTGCCAGCAACGACAGGGGCGGCGCAGATACGCAGTATTTT.

This rearrangement joins TRBV7-8 to TRBJ1-1; 7 bases map to TRBD1. V lost 1 base, J lost 0 bases, and 8 bases stayed unmatched. Germline loops: CDR1 SGHVS, CDR2 FQNEAQ. This CDR3 spans 17 amino acids. Written as DNA, the CDR3 is TGTGCCAGCAGCTTAGTACGCGTTGGGACAGTGAACACTGAAGCTTTCTTT. Protein sequence: CASSLVRVGTVNTEAFF.

V usage is TRBV28 and J usage is TRBJ1-1, with 7 bases fitting TRBD1. The germline V gene encodes CDR1 MDHEN and CDR2 SYDVKM. Trimming cost V 2 bases and J 7 bases; bases outside gene matches: 7. There are 14 residues in the CDR3. The CDR3 protein is CASSLGRGFNEAFF. The CDR3 coding sequence is TGTGCCAGCAGTTTAGGCAGGGGGTTCAATGAAGCTTTCTTT.

By its share, this clone is medium-sized. The genes are TRBV4-2 and TRBJ1-1, with 8 bases identical to TRBD1. The germline V gene has CDR1 LGHNA and CDR2 YNFKEQ. The CDR3 totals 14 residues. V lost 4 bases, J lost 7 bases, and 8 bases stayed unmatched. CDR3 in amino acids: CASSPTGGRDEAFF. CDR3 nucleotide sequence: TGTGCCAGCAGCCCTACAGGGGGAAGGGATGAAGCTTTCTTT.

The chain combines TRBV5-6 with TRBJ2-4; D is possibly TRBD1 or TRBD2 (5 bases each). The length of the CDR3 is 15 residues. CDR1 SGHDT and CDR2 YYEEEE come from the germline V gene. The V end lost 1 base, the J end lost 7 bases, and 15 bases lay between the germline ends. The CDR3: CASSLIRIGDNIQYF. The DNA of the CDR3 is TGTGCCAGCAGCTTGATTCGTATCGGGGACAACATTCAGTACTTC.

The J gene is TRBJ2-1, the V gene TRBV7-9, with D possibly TRBD2 on 7 matching bases. The CDR3 runs 15 residues. Germline lookup yields CDR1 SEHNR and CDR2 FQNEAQ (reference sequence). The V end lost 3 bases, the J end lost 9 bases, and 18 bases lay between the germline ends. CDR3 in DNA: TGTGCCAGCAGCTTCTCTAGCGGAATCAGGGGTGAGCAGTTCTTC. Translated: CASSFSSGIRGEQFF.

J is TRBJ1-5 and V is TRBV19; maybe TRBD1 (5 bases). Germline CDR1 is LNHDA and CDR2 is SQIVND (reference sequence). V lost 0 bases, J lost 0 bases, and 15 bases lay in between. This CDR3 has 18 amino acids. The CDR3 protein is CASSIDGTGRYSNQPQHF. CDR3 bases: TGTGCCAGTAGTATAGATGGCACAGGCCGTTATAGCAATCAGCCCCAGCATTTT.

This sequence joins TRBV7-2 and TRBJ2-3; 7 bases match TRBD1. After removal of 4 bases from V and 9 bases from J, the junction contained 10 bases not matched to a gene. Germline V gene sequence: CDR1 SGHTA, CDR2 FQGNSA. There are 14 residues in the CDR3. The chain's CDR3 is CASSSRQGRFTQYF. The CDR3 bases are TGTGCCAGCAGCTCCCGACAGGGACGTTTCACGCAGTATTTT.